This passage covers 7 T cell receptor beta chains from one sample sequenced in a study of T-cell memory formation after mild COVID-19 (dated by TCRdb to the early 2020s). The library was made by 5' RACE. These reads were obtained on an Illumina NovaSeq 6000. TCRdb ran its own pipeline on the public reads, namely fastp trimming at Q25 and MiXCR clone calling, and kept in-frame beta chains. A single entry per CDR3 protein holds the most common genes and DNA from its merged rows. The sample table shows roughly 410,000 distinct CDR3 sequences, and 20% to 30% are seen once. 7.5% to 10% of the sample lies in the top ten. Sequenced: PBMCs or a T cell subset sorted from them (not recorded which). The origin of the receptors is an adult woman who had mild COVID-19 (a few samples of this study predate the infection). The sample titles of this study are shuffled in the database, so cell type and time point are left out; the donor was told from shared clones.

The rearrangement joins TRBV5-1 to TRBJ1-2, with D hard to call. The length of the CDR3 is 14 residues. V lost 0 bases and J 4 bases, leaving 10 bases between the germline ends. Germline assignment: CDR1 SGHRS and CDR2 YFSETQ. In DNA form, the CDR3 reads TGCGCCAGCAGCTTGGAAGGGCTTGGCTATGGCTACACCTTC. Its translation is CASSLEGLGYGYTF.

This clonotype was recorded at least ten times. V gene TRBV12-3 or TRBV12-4 combines with J gene TRBJ2-3, with 9 nucleotides matching TRBD2. This CDR3 region has 14 residues. After removal of 6 bases from V and 6 bases from J, the junction contained 7 bases not matched to a gene. CDR3 DNA: TGTGCCAGCAGCTTTAGCGGGGGTCGGGATACGCAGTATTTT. Its protein is CASSFSGGRDTQYF.

As to this clonotype: Just one base apart from a much larger clone, this may be a read error. No conserved phenylalanine or tryptophan is present at the end of the CDR3, so a read error is the likely explanation. The genes are TRBV4-1 and TRBJ1-2; D perhaps matches TRBD1 (5 bases). V was clipped by 1 base and J by 4 bases, with 13 bases between them. CDR3 length: 15 residues. Germline values: CDR1 MGHRA, CDR2 YSYEKL. CDR3: CASSQAVQAPYGYTL. The CDR3 DNA reads as TGCGCCAGCAGCCAAGCGGTACAGGCACCCTATGGCTACACCTTA.

This clonotype occurred a few times. J is TRBJ2-3 and V is TRBV9; 8 positions agree with TRBD2. CDR3 length: 15 amino acids. From germline, CDR1 is SGDLS and CDR2 YYNGEE. Losses at the gene ends were 0 bases for V and 4 bases for J; bases not matched to a gene: 4. CDR3 nucleotides: TGTGCCAGCAGCGTAGGCGGGGGGCCTCCAGATACGCAGTATTTT. The encoded protein is CASSVGGGPPDTQYF.

Only a few counts were recorded for this clonotype. In nucleotides, the CDR3 is TGCGCCAGCAGCACCAGTTACTATAAGACAGGGGAGCGCTCATACCACTACAATGAGCAGTTCTTC. Translating gives CASSTSYYKTGERSYHYNEQFF. J is TRBJ2-1 and V is TRBV5-1; TRBD1 agrees at 8 bases. This CDR3 is built from 22 residues. Unmatched junction bases numbered 27, after V lost 4 bases and J lost 3 bases. Germline CDR1 and CDR2: SGHRS and YFSETQ.

A few counts support this clonotype. The chain links TRBV29-1 to TRBJ1-1; D gene ambiguous. This CDR3 is built from 13 residues. CDR1 SQVTM and CDR2 ANQGSEA come from the germline V gene. Trimming stripped 8 bases from V and 1 base from J, with 14 bases between. The DNA for the CDR3 is TGCAGCTCCGAGCCCGAAGGGAACACTGAAGCTTTCTTT. Its protein product is CSSEPEGNTEAFF.

The chain uses TRBV9 and TRBJ2-2; no definite D call. Trimming removed 3 bases from V and 0 bases from J, with 12 bases in between. The germline V gene has CDR1 SGDLS and CDR2 YYNGEE. This CDR3 is 16 amino acids long. The CDR3, as DNA: TGTGCCAGCAGCGACCCCCGGGCCCCGAACACCGGGGAGCTGTTTTTT. Its translation: CASSDPRAPNTGELFF.